The 16 T cell receptor beta chains listed next were all sequenced from one sample in a study of cytomegalovirus exposure and HLA in healthy donors. The PCR made use of 60 Vbeta and 13 Jbeta primers. TCRdb keeps only in-frame clones here, not all; method: immunoSEQ multiplex PCR. Among 150,000 to 200,000 clones, 75% to 90% were seen once, and the ten largest hold approximately 2%. Input material: PBMCs. These receptors all come from a young woman in good health and CMV-seronegative.

To note about this clone: The same CDR3 is also encoded by other DNA sequences in this sample. The chain links TRBV10-3 to TRBJ1-1, with 8 bases lining up with TRBD1. From germline, CDR1 is ENHRY and CDR2 SYGVKD. The CDR3 runs 14 residues. Trimming cost V 6 bases and J 8 bases; bases outside gene matches: 11. CDR3 DNA sequence: TGTGCCATCAGGAAGGACAGGGTAGGGACCGAAGCTTTCTTT. This gives the protein CAIRKDRVGTEAFF.

The chain recombines TRBV28 with TRBJ2-5; maybe TRBD2 (5 bases). V lost 6 bases, J lost 2 bases, and 7 bases lay in between. The germline V gene encodes CDR1 MDHEN and CDR2 SYDVKM. This CDR3 region has 12 residues. CDR3 bases: TGTGCCAGCAGGGAGGATCAAGAGACCCAGTACTTC. Translated: CASREDQETQYF. The whole variable domain, remainder taken from reference TRBV28 and TRBJ2-5, is DVKVTQSSRYLVKRTGEKVFLECVQDMDHENMFWYRQDPGLGLRLIYFSYDVKMKEKGDIPEGYSVSREKKERFSLILESASTNQTSMYLCASREDQETQYFGPGTRLLVL.

The chain uses TRBV18 and TRBJ2-3; TRBD1 aligns across 8 bases. The V and J ends lost 3 bases and 11 bases, in that order; junction bases with no gene match: 7. Germline V gene lookup returns CDR1 KGHSH and CDR2 LQKENI. The CDR3 length is 13 residues. The CDR3 is CASSPPDRGGQYF. The CDR3 DNA reads TGTGCCAGCTCACCCCCAGACAGGGGTGGGCAGTATTTT.

This chain links TRBV6-5 with TRBJ2-1, with D perhaps matching TRBD1 (5 bases). The germline V gene has CDR1 MNHEY and CDR2 SVGAGI. This CDR3 is 14 amino acids long. The ends were cut back, 10 bases at V and 0 bases at J, with 13 bases in the middle. CDR3 amino acids: CATGTGLSYNEQFF. CDR3 DNA sequence: TGTGCCACCGGTACAGGTCTCTCCTACAATGAGCAGTTCTTC.

The genes are TRBV28 and TRBJ2-3; 9 bases match TRBD1. The CDR3 spans 14 residues. V shed 5 bases, J shed 5 bases, and the junction held 5 bases outside the gene matches. Germline V gene sequence: CDR1 MDHEN, CDR2 SYDVKM. This CDR3 is CASSQTGGVDTQYF. In DNA form, the CDR3 reads TGTGCCAGCAGTCAAACAGGGGGCGTAGATACGCAGTATTTT. The whole variable domain, remainder taken from reference TRBV28 and TRBJ2-3, is DVKVTQSSRYLVKRTGEKVFLECVQDMDHENMFWYRQDPGLGLRLIYFSYDVKMKEKGDIPEGYSVSREKKERFSLILESASTNQTSMYLCASSQTGGVDTQYFGPGTRLTVL.

The CDR3 coding sequence is TGTGCCAGCACCGGGCCTAAGGGGGGGACCGGGGAGCTGTTTTTT. Its protein product is CASTGPKGGTGELFF. V and J are TRBV5-6 and TRBJ2-2, with D possibly matching TRBD2 (7 bases). Germline lookup yields CDR1 SGHDT and CDR2 YYEEEE. V was shortened by 6 bases and J by 5 bases, with 17 bases between the two germline ends. The CDR3 is 15 residues long.

The CDR3 loop is CASSRDSYEQYF. For the CDR3, the DNA is TGTGCCAGCAGCCGGGACAGCTACGAGCAGTACTTC. The V call is TRBV14, the J call TRBJ2-7; 7 positions agree with TRBD1. Trimming cost V 4 bases and J 3 bases; bases outside gene matches: 0. The CDR3 totals 12 residues. Germline assignment: CDR1 SGHDN and CDR2 FVKESK.

The chain links TRBV6-1 to TRBJ1-2, with D possibly TRBD1 on 6 matching bases. V shed 0 bases and J shed 5 bases, with 13 bases lying between them. In germline, CDR1 is MNHNS, CDR2 SASEGT. The CDR3 extends over 15 amino acids. The CDR3 sequence: CASSEARGGSYGYTF. As DNA, the CDR3 is TGTGCCAGCAGTGAAGCGAGGGGGGGCTCATATGGCTACACCTTC.

The V and J genes are TRBV5-1 and TRBJ2-3, with D maybe TRBD1 (6 bases). Per germline, CDR1 SGHRS and CDR2 YFSETQ. Trimming took 3 bases from V and 14 from J, leaving 19 bases between them. The CDR3 extends over 13 amino acids. The chain's CDR3 is CASSSRQAHTRYF. In nucleotides, the CDR3 is TGCGCCAGCAGCTCACGACAGGCCCATACGAGGTATTTT. Using reference TRBV5-1 and TRBJ2-3 for the parts outside the CDR3, the full variable domain is KAGVTQTPRYLIKTRGQQVTLSCSPISGHRSVSWYQQTPGQGLQFLFEYFSETQRNKGNFPGRFSGRQFSNSRSEMNVSTLELGDSALYLCASSSRQAHTRYFGPGTRLTVL.

The chain joins TRBV6-1 to TRBJ1-5; 12 positions match TRBD1. CDR1 MNHNS and CDR2 SASEGT come from the germline V gene. This CDR3 is 19 amino acids long. The V gene end was trimmed by 0 bases and the J gene end by 2 bases; junction bases not matched to a gene: 8. The CDR3 DNA is TGTGCCAGCAGTGAAGCGAGGGACAGGGGGCTTGTTGGCAATCAGCCCCAGCATTTT. Its protein product is CASSEARDRGLVGNQPQHF.

The chain has TRBV28 and TRBJ2-7, with 8 bases fitting TRBD2. The CDR3 contains 14 residues. The germline CDR1 and CDR2 sequences are MDHEN and SYDVKM. The J segment lost 2 bases and the V segment lost 2 bases, leaving 2 bases of the junction unmatched. Written as DNA, the CDR3 is TGTGCCAGCAGTTTAGGTAGCGGGGCCTACGAGCAGTACTTC. It is translated as CASSLGSGAYEQYF.

V gene TRBV2 combines with J gene TRBJ2-5; D gene unclear. The CDR3 runs to 11 residues. CDR1 SNHLY and CDR2 FYNNEI come from the germline V gene. With 6 bases removed from V and 3 bases from J, the gap between germline ends came to 5 bases. CDR3 DNA sequence: TGTGCCAGCAGCTTAGAAGAGACCCAGTACTTC. Protein: CASSLEETQYF.

This chain joins TRBV28 and TRBJ2-1; maybe TRBD1 (6 bases). This CDR3 spans 17 amino acids. V was pared by 4 bases and J by 4 bases, with 20 bases between. Looked up from germline, CDR1 is MDHEN and CDR2 is SYDVKM. CDR3 nucleotide sequence: TGTGCCAGCAGTTCACAGGGAGAGGGGCGAGTTTACAATGAGCAGTTCTTC. Translation gives CASSSQGEGRVYNEQFF.

The gene calls are TRBV19 and TRBJ2-1; 7 bases align to TRBD2. V trimming: 2 bases; J trimming: 2 bases; junction bases outside the gene matches: 6. The CDR3 spans 16 residues. Germline CDR1 is LNHDA and CDR2 is SQIVND (reference sequence). In DNA form, the CDR3 reads TGTGCCAGTAGTATAACGGGCGGGAGAGCCTACAATGAGCAGTTCTTC. Its translation: CASSITGGRAYNEQFF.

This chain links TRBV6-1 with TRBJ1-3, with a possible D match to TRBD1 (5 bases). Looked up from germline, CDR1 is MNHNS and CDR2 is SASEGT. Trimming took off 8 bases at V and 0 bases at J, with 11 bases between the two ends. This CDR3 comprises 14 residues. This CDR3 is CASFGRDSGNTIYF. As DNA, the CDR3 is TGTGCCAGCTTCGGCAGGGACTCTGGAAACACCATATATTTT.

The genes are TRBV7-7 and TRBJ2-1; 7 bases align to TRBD2. Germline CDR1 and CDR2: SSHAT and FNYEAQ (reference sequence). The CDR3 spans 14 residues. V shed 1 base, J shed 4 bases, and the junction held 1 base outside the gene matches. CDR3 protein: CASSLGGGYNEQFF. DNA of the CDR3: TGTGCCAGCAGCTTAGGGGGGGGTTACAATGAGCAGTTCTTC. Drawing the rest from reference TRBV7-7 and TRBJ2-1, the complete variable domain is GAGVSQSPRYKVTKRGQDVTLRCDPISSHATLYWYQQALGQGPEFLTYFNYEAQPDKSGLPSDRFSAERPEGSISTLTIQRTEQRDSAMYRCASSLGGGYNEQFFGPGTRLTVL.